This is a list of T cell receptor beta chains from one sample in a study of radiation and T cells in renal cell carcinoma. Sequencing used immunoSEQ multiplex PCR; TCRdb keeps in-frame clones, though not all of them. The data contain under 100,000 clones, 84% of them singletons. The material sequenced was blood, taken from a patient whose treatment included radiotherapy and nephrectomy. The receptors come from a man aged 55 to 70 with renal cell carcinoma. The CDR3 runs from the conserved cysteine through the conserved F or W. A D gene is named only where the DNA matches it firmly. Not all rows give a size; the values are once, few, many and, for expanded clones, a class.

v_call	clone_size	d_call	j_call	cdr3_aa	cdr3_nt
TRBV5-5	.	TRBD1	TRBJ1-4	CASSLIVGQGINEKLFF	TGTGCCAGCAGCTTGATCGTCGGACAGGGTATTAACGAAAAACTGTTTTTT
TRBV19	once	TRBD2	TRBJ2-3	CASRYAAGERTDTQYF	TGTGCCAGTAGATATGCAGCGGGAGAGAGGACAGATACGCAGTATTTT
TRBV27	.	.	TRBJ2-5	CASSANGVETQYF	TGTGCCAGCAGTGCCAACGGGGTCGAGACCCAGTACTTC
TRBV30	.	TRBD1	TRBJ1-1	CAWTLGGHTEAFF	TGTGCCTGGACCTTAGGGGGCCACACTGAAGCTTTCTTT
TRBV18	.	.	TRBJ2-7	CASSPFGQNSYEQYF	TGTGCCAGCTCACCCTTTGGACAGAACTCCTACGAGCAGTACTTC
TRBV27	.	.	TRBJ1-4	CASNPRGFSEKLFF	TGTGCCAGCAACCCCCGGGGTTTTAGTGAAAAACTGTTTTTT
TRBV11-3	.	.	TRBJ2-1	CASSSDAGLSRNEQFF	TGTGCCAGCAGCTCGGACGCGGGACTCTCCCGCAATGAGCAGTTCTTC
TRBV30	once	.	TRBJ1-6	CAWSVQQANSPLHF	TGTGCCTGGAGTGTACAACAAGCTAATTCACCCCTCCACTTT
TRBV13	.	TRBD1	TRBJ1-2	CASSSAGGETFYGYTF	TGTGCCAGCAGCTCCGCAGGGGGAGAAACGTTCTATGGCTACACCTTC
TRBV4-1	.	.	TRBJ2-1	CASSQEGRISGGPNEQFF	TGCGCCAGCAGCCAAGAGGGCAGGATTAGCGGCGGCCCCAATGAGCAGTTCTTC
TRBV2	few	.	TRBJ1-5	CAGKTGPNQPQHF	TGTGCCGGAAAGACAGGCCCCAATCAGCCCCAGCATTTT
TRBV20-1	few	.	TRBJ1-2	CSARHNYGYTF	TGCAGTGCTAGACATAACTATGGCTACACCTTC
TRBV27	.	TRBD1	TRBJ1-3	CASSPGTVPGNTIYF	TGTGCCAGCAGTCCCGGGACAGTTCCTGGAAACACCATATATTTT
TRBV4-2	.	.	TRBJ2-1	CASSQDLSLDGYNEQFF	TGTGCCAGCAGCCAAGATTTGTCGCTAGACGGCTACAATGAGCAGTTCTTC
TRBV29-1	.	.	TRBJ2-7	CSLLKLQGRRYEQYF	TGCAGCTTACTAAAGCTGCAGGGGCGCCGCTACGAGCAGTACTTC
TRBV4-2	few	TRBD2	TRBJ2-7	CASSQAGTRPYEQYF	TGTGCCAGCAGCCAGGCCGGGACTAGGCCCTACGAGCAGTACTTC
TRBV7-8	.	.	TRBJ1-2	CASSPRGGRGYTF	TGTGCCAGCAGCCCCCGCGGGGGTCGCGGCTACACCTTC
TRBV6-5	.	.	TRBJ2-7	CASRPSRAYEQYF	TGTGCCAGCAGGCCGTCCAGGGCTTACGAGCAGTACTTC
TRBV7-6	.	TRBD2	TRBJ2-7	CASSRLADSYEQYF	TGTGCCAGCAGCCGACTAGCGGATTCCTACGAGCAGTACTTC
TRBV6-6	.	TRBD2	TRBJ2-2	CASGLAGGFGELFF	TGTGCCAGCGGATTAGCGGGAGGGTTCGGGGAGCTGTTTTTT
TRBV5-6	.	.	TRBJ1-2	CASSLVQGSGYTF	TGTGCCAGCAGCTTGGTCCAGGGAAGTGGCTACACCTTC
TRBV28	.	.	TRBJ1-3	CASSLAGDVISGNTIYF	TGTGCCAGCAGTTTAGCAGGGGATGTGATCTCTGGAAACACCATATATTTT
TRBV5-4	.	TRBD2	TRBJ2-3	CASRLAGGPVDTQYF	TGTGCCAGCAGGTTAGCGGGAGGGCCGGTAGATACGCAGTATTTT